These 5 T cell receptor beta chains came from one sample sequenced in a study of early T cells in non-severe SARS-CoV-2 infection. Using its own MiXCR run on the 5' RACE reads, TCRdb lists one record per CDR3 protein. The sample carries 75,000 to 80,000 distinct CDR3 sequences, about 10% recorded once. The material was whole blood, obtained at baseline. The receptors come from an adult who was a healthcare worker with PCR-confirmed SARS-CoV-2 infection or an uninfected control (not recorded which).

At least ten counts were recorded for this clonotype. The rearrangement uses TRBV6-5 and TRBJ2-5; the D call may be TRBD1 or TRBD2 (5 bases each). This CDR3 has 14 amino acids. Per the germline V gene, CDR1 is MNHEY and CDR2 is SVGAGI. The V gene lost 9 bases and the J gene lost 5 bases, with 19 bases spanning the gap. The CDR3 bases are TGTGCCAGTTCGAACTGGGGGAAAGGGGAGACCCAGTACTTC. Encoded protein: CASSNWGKGETQYF.

The rearrangement links TRBV18 to TRBJ2-3; 7 bases map to TRBD1. Germline values: CDR1 KGHSH, CDR2 LQKENI. The ends lost 5 bases at V and 1 base at J; junction bases unmatched: 6. There are 15 residues in the CDR3. The CDR3 region is CASSGRQGGTDTQYF. The CDR3 DNA reads TGTGCCAGCTCAGGCCGACAGGGAGGCACAGATACGCAGTATTTT. Looking up the rest from reference TRBV18 and TRBJ2-3 gives the full variable domain: NAGVMQNPRHLVRRRGQEARLRCSPMKGHSHVYWYRQLPEEGLKFMVYLQKENIIDESGMPKERFSAEFPKEGPSILRIQQVVRGDSAAYFCASSGRQGGTDTQYFGPGTRLTVL.

This clonotype was picked up a small number of times. The chain joins TRBV12-3 or TRBV12-4 to TRBJ1-1; 7 bases match TRBD1. Trimming cost V 6 bases and J 8 bases; bases outside gene matches: 6. The CDR3 contains 12 residues. CDR3 residues: CASRYDRAEAFF. The CDR3 nucleotides are TGTGCCAGCAGGTATGACAGGGCGGAAGCTTTCTTT.

This clonotype was counted between two and nine times. The chain couples TRBV6-2 or TRBV6-3 to TRBJ2-5; D possibly uses TRBD1 or TRBD2 (5 bases each). The CDR3 is 15 residues long. Trimming took 0 bases from V and 4 from J, leaving 12 bases between them. Germline lookup yields CDR1 MNHEY and CDR2 SVGEGT. This CDR3 is CASSYSDSGGETQYF. The CDR3 DNA sequence: TGTGCCAGCAGTTACTCGGACTCTGGGGGAGAGACCCAGTACTTC.

The CDR3 coding sequence is TGCAGTGCTTTCGACAGGGTCACTGAAGCTTTCTTT. Its protein is CSAFDRVTEAFF. This sequence joins TRBV20-1 and TRBJ1-1; 7 nucleotides match TRBD1. Germline V lookup: CDR1 DFQATT, CDR2 SNEGSKA (reference sequence). V dropped 5 bases and J dropped 4; count of bases not matched to a gene: 4. The CDR3 is 12 residues long.